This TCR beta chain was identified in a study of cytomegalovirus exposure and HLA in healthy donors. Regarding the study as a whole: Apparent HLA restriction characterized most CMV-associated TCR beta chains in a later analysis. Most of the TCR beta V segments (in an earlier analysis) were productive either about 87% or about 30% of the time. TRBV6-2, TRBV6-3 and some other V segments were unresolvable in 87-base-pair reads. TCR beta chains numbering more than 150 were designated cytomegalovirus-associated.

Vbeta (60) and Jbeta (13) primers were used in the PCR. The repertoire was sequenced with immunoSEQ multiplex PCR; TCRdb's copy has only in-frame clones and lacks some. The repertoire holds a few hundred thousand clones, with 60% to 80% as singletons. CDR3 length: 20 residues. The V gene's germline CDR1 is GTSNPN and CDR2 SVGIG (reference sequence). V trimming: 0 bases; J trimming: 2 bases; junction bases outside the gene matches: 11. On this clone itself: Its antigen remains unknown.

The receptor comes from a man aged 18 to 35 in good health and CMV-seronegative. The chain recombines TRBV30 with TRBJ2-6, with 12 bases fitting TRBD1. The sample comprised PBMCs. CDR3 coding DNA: TGTGCCTGGAGTGTATCCCTTCCCGGGACAGGGGGCACTGGGGCCAACGTCCTGACTTTC. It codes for CAWSVSLPGTGGTGANVLTF.